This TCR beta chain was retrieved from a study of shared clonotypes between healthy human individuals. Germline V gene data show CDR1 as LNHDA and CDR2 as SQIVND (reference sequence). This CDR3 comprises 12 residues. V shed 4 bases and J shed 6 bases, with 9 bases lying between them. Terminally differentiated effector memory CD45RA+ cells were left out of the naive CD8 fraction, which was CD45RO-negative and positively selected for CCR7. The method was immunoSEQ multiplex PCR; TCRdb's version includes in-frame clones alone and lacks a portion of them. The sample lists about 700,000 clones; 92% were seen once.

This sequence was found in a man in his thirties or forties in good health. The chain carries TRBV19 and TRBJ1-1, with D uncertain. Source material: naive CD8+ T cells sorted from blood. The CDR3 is CASSSGPPEAFF. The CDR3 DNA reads TGTGCCAGTAGTAGTGGCCCTCCTGAAGCTTTCTTT.